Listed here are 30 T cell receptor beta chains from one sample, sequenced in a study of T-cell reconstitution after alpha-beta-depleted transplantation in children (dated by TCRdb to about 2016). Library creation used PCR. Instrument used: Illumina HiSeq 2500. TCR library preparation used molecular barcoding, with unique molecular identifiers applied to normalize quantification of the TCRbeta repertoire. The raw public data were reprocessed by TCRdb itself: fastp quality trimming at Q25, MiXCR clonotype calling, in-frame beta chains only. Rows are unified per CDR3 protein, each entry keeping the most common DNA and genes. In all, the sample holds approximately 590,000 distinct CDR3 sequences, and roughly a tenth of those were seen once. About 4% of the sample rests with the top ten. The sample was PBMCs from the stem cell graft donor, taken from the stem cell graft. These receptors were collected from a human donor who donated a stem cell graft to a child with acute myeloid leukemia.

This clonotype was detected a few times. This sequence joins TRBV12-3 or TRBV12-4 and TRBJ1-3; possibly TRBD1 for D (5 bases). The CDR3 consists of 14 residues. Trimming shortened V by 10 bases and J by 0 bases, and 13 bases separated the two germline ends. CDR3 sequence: CAIQQDPSGNTIYF. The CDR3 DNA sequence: TGTGCCATACAACAGGACCCCTCTGGAAACACCATATATTTT.

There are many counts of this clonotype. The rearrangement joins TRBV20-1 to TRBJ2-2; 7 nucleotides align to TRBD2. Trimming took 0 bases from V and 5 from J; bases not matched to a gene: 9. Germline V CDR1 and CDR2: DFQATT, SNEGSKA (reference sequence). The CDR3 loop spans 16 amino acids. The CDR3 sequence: CSARDGGRVWTGELFF. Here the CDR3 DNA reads TGCAGTGCTAGAGATGGCGGGAGAGTATGGACCGGGGAGCTGTTTTTT.

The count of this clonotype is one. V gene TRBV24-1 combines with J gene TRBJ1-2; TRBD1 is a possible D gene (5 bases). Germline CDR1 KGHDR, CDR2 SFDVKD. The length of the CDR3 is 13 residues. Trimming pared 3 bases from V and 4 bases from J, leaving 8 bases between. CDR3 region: CATSDPGIYGYTF. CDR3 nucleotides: TGTGCCACCAGTGATCCAGGGATCTATGGCTACACCTTC.

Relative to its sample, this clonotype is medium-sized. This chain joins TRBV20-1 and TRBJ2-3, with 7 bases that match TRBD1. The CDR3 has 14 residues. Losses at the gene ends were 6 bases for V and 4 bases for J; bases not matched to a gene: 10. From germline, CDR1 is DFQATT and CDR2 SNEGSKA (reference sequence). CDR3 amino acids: CSANTGDLADTQYF. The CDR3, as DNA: TGCAGTGCCAATACAGGGGATTTGGCAGATACGCAGTATTTT.

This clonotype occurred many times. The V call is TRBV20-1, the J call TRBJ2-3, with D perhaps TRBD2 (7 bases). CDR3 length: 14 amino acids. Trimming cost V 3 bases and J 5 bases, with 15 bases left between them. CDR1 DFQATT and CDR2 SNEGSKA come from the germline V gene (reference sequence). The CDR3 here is CSARGGGSRDTQYF. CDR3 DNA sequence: TGCAGTGCTAGGGGGGGCGGGAGTAGAGATACGCAGTATTTT.

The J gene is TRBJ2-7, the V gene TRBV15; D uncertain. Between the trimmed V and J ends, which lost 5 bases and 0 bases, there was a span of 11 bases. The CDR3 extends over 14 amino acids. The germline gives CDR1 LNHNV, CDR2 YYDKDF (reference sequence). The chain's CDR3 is CATSPRRRSYEQYF. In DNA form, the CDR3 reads TGTGCCACCAGCCCGCGACGGCGCTCCTACGAGCAGTACTTC.

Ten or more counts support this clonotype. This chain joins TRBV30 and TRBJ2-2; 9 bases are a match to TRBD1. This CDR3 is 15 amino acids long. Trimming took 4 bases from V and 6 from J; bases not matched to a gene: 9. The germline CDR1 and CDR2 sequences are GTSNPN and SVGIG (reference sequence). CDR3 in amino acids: CAWTLWTGEAGELFF. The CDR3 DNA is TGTGCCTGGACTCTTTGGACAGGGGAGGCCGGGGAGCTGTTTTTT.

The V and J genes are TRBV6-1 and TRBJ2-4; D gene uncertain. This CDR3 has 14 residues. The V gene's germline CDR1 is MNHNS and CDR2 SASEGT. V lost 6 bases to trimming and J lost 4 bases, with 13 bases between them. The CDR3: CASSPDVLKNIQYF. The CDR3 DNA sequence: TGTGCCAGCAGCCCCGACGTCCTTAAAAACATTCAGTACTTC.

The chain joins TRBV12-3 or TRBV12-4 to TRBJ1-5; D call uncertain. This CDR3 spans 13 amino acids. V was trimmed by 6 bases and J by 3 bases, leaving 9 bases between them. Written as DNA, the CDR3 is TGTGCCAGCAGCTACAGCTACAATCAGCCCCAGCATTTT. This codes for CASSYSYNQPQHF.

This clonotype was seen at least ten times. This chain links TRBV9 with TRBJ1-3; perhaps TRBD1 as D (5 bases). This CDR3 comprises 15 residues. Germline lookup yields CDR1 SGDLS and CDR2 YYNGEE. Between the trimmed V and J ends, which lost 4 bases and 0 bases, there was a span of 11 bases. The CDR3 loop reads CASSSTGFSGNTIYF. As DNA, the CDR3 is TGTGCCAGCAGCAGCACAGGCTTCTCTGGAAACACCATATATTTT.

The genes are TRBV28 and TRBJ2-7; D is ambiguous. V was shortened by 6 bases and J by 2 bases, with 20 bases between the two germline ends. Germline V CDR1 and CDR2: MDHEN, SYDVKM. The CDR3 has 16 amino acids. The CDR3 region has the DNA TGTGCCAGCAGCCTAGTGACACTCCATACTACCTACGAGCAGTACTTC. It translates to CASSLVTLHTTYEQYF.

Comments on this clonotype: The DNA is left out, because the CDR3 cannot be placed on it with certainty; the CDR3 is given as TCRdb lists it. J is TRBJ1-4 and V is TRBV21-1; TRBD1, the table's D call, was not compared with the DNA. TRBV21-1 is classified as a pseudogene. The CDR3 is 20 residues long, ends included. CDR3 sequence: CASSKATGPIRLKLMKNCFF.

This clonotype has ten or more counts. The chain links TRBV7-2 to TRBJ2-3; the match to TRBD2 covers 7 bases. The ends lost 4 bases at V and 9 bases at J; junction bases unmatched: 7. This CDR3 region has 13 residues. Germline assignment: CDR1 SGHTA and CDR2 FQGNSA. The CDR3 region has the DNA TGTGCCAGCAGCTCGACCAGGGAGGGGACGCAGTATTTT. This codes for CASSSTREGTQYF.

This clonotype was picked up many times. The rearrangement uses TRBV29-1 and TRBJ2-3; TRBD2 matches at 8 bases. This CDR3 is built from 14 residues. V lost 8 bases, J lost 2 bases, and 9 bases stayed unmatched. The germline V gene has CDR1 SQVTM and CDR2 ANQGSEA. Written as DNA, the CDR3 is TGCAGCCTCAGGGTAGCGGGATACACAGATACGCAGTATTTT. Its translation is CSLRVAGYTDTQYF.

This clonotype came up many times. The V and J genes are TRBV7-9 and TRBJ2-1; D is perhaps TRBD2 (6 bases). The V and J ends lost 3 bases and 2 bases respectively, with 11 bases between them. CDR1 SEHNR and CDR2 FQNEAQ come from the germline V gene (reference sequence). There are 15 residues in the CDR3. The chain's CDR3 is CASSFWRGTYNEQFF. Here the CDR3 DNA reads TGTGCCAGCAGCTTTTGGAGGGGTACCTACAATGAGCAGTTCTTC. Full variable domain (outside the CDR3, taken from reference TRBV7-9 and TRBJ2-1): DTGVSQNPRHKITKRGQNVTFRCDPISEHNRLYWYRQTLGQGPEFLTYFQNEAQLEKSRLLSDRFSAERPKGSFSTLEIQRTEQGDSAMYLCASSFWRGTYNEQFFGPGTRLTVL.

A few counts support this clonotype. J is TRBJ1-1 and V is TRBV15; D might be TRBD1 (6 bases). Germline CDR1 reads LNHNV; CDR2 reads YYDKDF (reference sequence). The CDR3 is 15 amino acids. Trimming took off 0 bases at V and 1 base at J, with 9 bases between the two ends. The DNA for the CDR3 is TGTGCCACCAGCAGAGATTGGGACAAGAACACTGAAGCTTTCTTT. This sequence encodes CATSRDWDKNTEAFF.

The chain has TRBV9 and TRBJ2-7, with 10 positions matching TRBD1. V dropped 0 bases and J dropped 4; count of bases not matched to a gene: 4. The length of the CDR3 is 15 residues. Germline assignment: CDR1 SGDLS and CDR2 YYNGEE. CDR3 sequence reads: CASSVGRQGAYEQYF. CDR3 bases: TGTGCCAGCAGCGTAGGGAGACAGGGGGCTTACGAGCAGTACTTC.

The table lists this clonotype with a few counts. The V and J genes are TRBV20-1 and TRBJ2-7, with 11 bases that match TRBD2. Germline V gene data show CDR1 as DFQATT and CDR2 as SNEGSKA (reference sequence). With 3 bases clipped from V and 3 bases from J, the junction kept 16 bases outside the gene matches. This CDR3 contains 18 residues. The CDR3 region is CSARSPPRRLAGNYEQYF. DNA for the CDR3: TGCAGTGCTAGGAGCCCCCCTCGCCGACTAGCGGGAAACTACGAGCAGTACTTC.

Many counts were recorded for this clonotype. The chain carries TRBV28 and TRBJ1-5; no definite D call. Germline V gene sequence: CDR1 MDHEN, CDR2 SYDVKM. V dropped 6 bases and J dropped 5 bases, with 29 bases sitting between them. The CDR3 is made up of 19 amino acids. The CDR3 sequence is CASRNGPYGRRTHDQPQHF. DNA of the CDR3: TGTGCCAGCAGAAACGGGCCCTATGGCCGGCGCACCCACGATCAGCCCCAGCATTTT.

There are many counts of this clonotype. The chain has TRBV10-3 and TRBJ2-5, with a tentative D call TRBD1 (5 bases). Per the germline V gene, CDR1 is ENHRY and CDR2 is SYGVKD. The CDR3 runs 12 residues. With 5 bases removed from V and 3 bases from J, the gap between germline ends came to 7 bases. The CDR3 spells CAISPQEETQYF. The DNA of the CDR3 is TGTGCCATCAGTCCACAGGAAGAGACCCAGTACTTC.

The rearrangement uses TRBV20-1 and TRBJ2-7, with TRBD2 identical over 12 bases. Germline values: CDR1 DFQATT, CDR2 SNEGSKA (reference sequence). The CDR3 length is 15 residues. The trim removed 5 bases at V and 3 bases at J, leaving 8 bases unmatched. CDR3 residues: CSAELAGGADYEQYF. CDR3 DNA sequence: TGCAGTGCTGAACTAGCGGGGGGCGCGGACTACGAGCAGTACTTC.

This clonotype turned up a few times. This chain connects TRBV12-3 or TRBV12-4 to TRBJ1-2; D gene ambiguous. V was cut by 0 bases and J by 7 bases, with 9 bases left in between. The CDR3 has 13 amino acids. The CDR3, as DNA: TGTGCCAGCAGTTTAGCGAATATCGGTGGCTACACCTTC. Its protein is CASSLANIGGYTF.

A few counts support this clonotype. This CDR3 reads CASSQWGDVRRSYRREQFF. The CDR3 coding sequence is TGCGCCAGCAGTCAATGGGGTGATGTCAGGAGGTCTTACAGAAGGGAGCAGTTCTTC. This chain links TRBV23-1 with TRBJ2-1; D perhaps matches TRBD2 (5 bases). TRBV23-1 is designated an ORF whose function remains uncertain. With 1 base removed from V and 10 bases from J, the gap between germline ends came to 29 bases. The CDR3 sequence is 19 residues long.

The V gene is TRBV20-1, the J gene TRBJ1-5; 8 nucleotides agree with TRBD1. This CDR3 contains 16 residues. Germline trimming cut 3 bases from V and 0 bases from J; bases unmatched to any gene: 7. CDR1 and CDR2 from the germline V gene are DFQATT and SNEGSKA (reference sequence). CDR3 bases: TGCAGTGCTAGCCCACAGGGGGGTTATAGCAATCAGCCCCAGCATTTT. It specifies CSASPQGGYSNQPQHF.

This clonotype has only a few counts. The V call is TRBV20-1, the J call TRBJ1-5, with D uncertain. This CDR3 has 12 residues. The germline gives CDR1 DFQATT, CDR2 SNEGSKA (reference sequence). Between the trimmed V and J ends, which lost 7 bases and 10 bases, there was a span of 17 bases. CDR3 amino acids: CSVRTESLPQHF. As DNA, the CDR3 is TGCAGTGTCCGGACGGAGAGTCTCCCCCAGCATTTT.

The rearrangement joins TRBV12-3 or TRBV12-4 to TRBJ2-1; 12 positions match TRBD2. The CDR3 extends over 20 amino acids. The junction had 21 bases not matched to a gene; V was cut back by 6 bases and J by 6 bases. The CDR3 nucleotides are TGTGCCAGCAGGCTCCCTCCGGGACTAGCGGGCGGTGGGTTGACCAATGAGCAGTTCTTC. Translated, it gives CASRLPPGLAGGGLTNEQFF.

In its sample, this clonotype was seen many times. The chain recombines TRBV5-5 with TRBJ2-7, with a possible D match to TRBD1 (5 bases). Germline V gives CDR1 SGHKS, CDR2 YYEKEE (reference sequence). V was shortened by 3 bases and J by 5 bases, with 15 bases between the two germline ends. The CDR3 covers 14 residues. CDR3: CASSWTTWSHEQYF. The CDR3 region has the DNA TGTGCCAGCAGCTGGACAACTTGGTCCCACGAGCAGTACTTC.

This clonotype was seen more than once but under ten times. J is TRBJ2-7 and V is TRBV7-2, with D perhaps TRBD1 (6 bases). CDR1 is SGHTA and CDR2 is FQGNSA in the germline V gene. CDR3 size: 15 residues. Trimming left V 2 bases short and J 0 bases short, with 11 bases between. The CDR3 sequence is CASSLYTGSSYEQYF. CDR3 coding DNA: TGTGCCAGCAGCTTATACACAGGGAGCTCCTACGAGCAGTACTTC.

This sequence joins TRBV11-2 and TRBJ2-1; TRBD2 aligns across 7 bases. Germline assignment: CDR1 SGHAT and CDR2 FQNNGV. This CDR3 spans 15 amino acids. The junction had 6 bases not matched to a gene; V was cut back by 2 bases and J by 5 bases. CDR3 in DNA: TGTGCCAGCAGCTTAAGGGCTGGGAGGGACAATGAGCAGTTCTTC. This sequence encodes CASSLRAGRDNEQFF.

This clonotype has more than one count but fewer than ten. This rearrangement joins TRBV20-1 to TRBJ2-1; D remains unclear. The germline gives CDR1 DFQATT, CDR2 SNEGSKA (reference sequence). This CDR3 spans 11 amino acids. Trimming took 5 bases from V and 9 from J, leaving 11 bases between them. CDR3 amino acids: CSAQRQPEQFF. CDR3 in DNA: TGCAGTGCTCAGAGGCAGCCTGAGCAGTTCTTC.